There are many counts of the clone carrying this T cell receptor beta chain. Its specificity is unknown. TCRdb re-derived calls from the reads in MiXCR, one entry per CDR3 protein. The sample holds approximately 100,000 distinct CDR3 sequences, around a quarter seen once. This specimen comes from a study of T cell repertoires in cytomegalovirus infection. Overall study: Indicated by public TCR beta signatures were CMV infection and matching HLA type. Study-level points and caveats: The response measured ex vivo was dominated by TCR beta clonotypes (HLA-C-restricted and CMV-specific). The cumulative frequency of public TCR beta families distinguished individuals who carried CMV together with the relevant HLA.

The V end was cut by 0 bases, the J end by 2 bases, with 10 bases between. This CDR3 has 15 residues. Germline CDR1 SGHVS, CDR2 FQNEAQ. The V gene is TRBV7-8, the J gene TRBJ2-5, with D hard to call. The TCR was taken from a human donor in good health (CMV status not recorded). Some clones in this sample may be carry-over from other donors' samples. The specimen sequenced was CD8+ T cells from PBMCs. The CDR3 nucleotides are TGTGCCAGCAGCTTAGCGCATTCTAGGCAAGAGACCCAGTACTTC. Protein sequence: CASSLAHSRQETQYF.